This is a list of T cell receptor beta chains from one sample in a study of cytomegalovirus exposure and HLA in healthy donors. Profiled with immunoSEQ multiplex PCR; TCRdb holds only in-frame clones, not every one. Among around 200,000 clones, about 81% were seen once, and the ten largest hold less than 1.5%. The sample comprised PBMCs. The receptors stem from a woman in her 30s in good health and CMV-seronegative. Each CDR3 is given with its conserved first and last residue. The D gene is left open where the match is weak. The size of a clone is reported for some rows only, either as once, few or many, or as a class for expanded clones.

size	D	V	J	length	CDR3	DNA
-	-	TRBV2	TRBJ2-1	14	CASSLSGFYNEQFF	TGTGCCAGCAGTCTCAGCGGTTTCTACAATGAGCAGTTCTTC
-	-	TRBV11-2	TRBJ2-7	13	CASSLVGWGPEYF	TGTGCCAGCAGCTTAGTAGGTTGGGGGCCGGAATACTTC
-	-	TRBV11-2	TRBJ1-2	13	CASSLPGNYGYTF	TGTGCCAGCAGCTTACCGGGAAACTATGGCTACACCTTC
-	TRBD1	TRBV10-1	TRBJ2-2	14	CASTGQGRTGELFF	TGCGCCAGCACCGGACAGGGCCGCACCGGGGAGCTGTTTTTT
-	TRBD2	TRBV29-1	TRBJ2-1	13	CSVAVAGGGEQFF	TGCAGCGTTGCCGTAGCGGGAGGCGGTGAGCAGTTCTTC
-	TRBD1	TRBV7-9	TRBJ1-2	14	CASSLGTGGNGYTF	TGTGCCAGCAGCTTGGGGACAGGGGGCAATGGCTACACCTTC
-	-	TRBV30	TRBJ2-5	14	CAWSVASVEETQYF	TGTGCCTGGAGTGTCGCTAGCGTTGAAGAGACCCAGTACTTC
-	TRBD2	TRBV14	TRBJ2-5	14	CASSPGLAWETQYF	TGTGCCAGCAGCCCCGGACTAGCCTGGGAGACCCAGTACTTC
-	-	TRBV19	TRBJ1-4	15	CASSNGGQGGEKLFF	TGTGCCAGTAGTAATGGAGGGCAGGGTGGCGAAAAACTGTTTTTT
once	TRBD2	TRBV27	TRBJ2-1	16	CASSRIRGLADNEQFF	TGTGCCAGCAGTCGGATTAGGGGACTAGCGGACAATGAGCAGTTCTTC
-	-	TRBV18	TRBJ2-2	14	CASSPKTSPPELFF	TGTGCCAGCTCACCCAAAACGAGTCCTCCCGAGCTGTTTTTT
-	-	TRBV19	TRBJ2-1	13	CASSRTEYNEQFF	TGTGCCAGTAGTCGGACTGAGTACAATGAGCAGTTCTTC
-	TRBD1	TRBV6-5	TRBJ1-5	12	CASNRQGQPQHF	TGTGCCAGCAACCGACAGGGGCAGCCCCAGCATTTT
-	-	TRBV5-1	TRBJ2-5	14	CASSLGPGKETQYF	TGCGCCAGCAGCTTGGGGCCGGGGAAAGAGACCCAGTACTTC
-	TRBD2	TRBV14	TRBJ2-1	15	CASTTSGRGSNEQFF	TGTGCCAGCACGACTAGCGGGAGAGGAAGCAATGAGCAGTTCTTC
-	-	TRBV5-1	TRBJ1-1	14	CASSAGQSFTEAFF	TGCGCCAGCAGCGCAGGACAGTCCTTCACTGAAGCTTTCTTT
-	TRBD2	TRBV5-1	TRBJ2-3	16	CASSPRTSGSTDTQYF	TGCGCCAGCAGCCCACGGACTAGCGGGAGCACAGATACGCAGTATTTT
-	TRBD2	TRBV9	TRBJ2-3	15	CASRASSGGAGTQYF	TGTGCCAGCAGGGCCTCTAGCGGGGGGGCCGGTACGCAGTATTTT
few	-	TRBV19	TRBJ2-1	12	CASRTGAHEQFF	TGTGCCAGCCGGACGGGAGCCCATGAGCAGTTCTTC
-	TRBD2	TRBV18	TRBJ2-7	16	CASSPPLAGGPSEQYF	TGTGCCAGCTCACCACCCCTAGCGGGAGGGCCATCCGAGCAGTACTTC
once	TRBD1	TRBV27	TRBJ2-2	14	CASSSGGNTGELFF	TGTGCCAGCAGCTCAGGGGGGAACACCGGGGAGCTGTTTTTT
-	TRBD2	TRBV10-3	TRBJ2-7	14	CAIRAGLAGLEQYF	TGTGCCATCAGAGCTGGACTAGCGGGACTCGAGCAGTACTTC
-	TRBD1	TRBV5-4	TRBJ2-2	15	CASSSGTGSTGELFF	TGTGCCAGCAGTTCCGGGACAGGGTCCACCGGGGAGCTGTTTTTT
few	TRBD1	TRBV27	TRBJ2-4	16	CASSLWQGASKNIQYF	TGTGCCAGCAGTTTATGGCAGGGGGCCTCCAAAAACATTCAGTACTTC
-	-	TRBV19	TRBJ1-2	16	CASSHGSGDKGYGYTF	TGTGCCAGTAGCCATGGTTCAGGGGATAAAGGGTATGGCTACACCTTC
once	TRBD2	TRBV30	TRBJ2-5	13	CAWSVGGRGTQYF	TGTGCCTGGAGTGTGGGGGGGAGAGGGACCCAGTACTTC
-	TRBD1	TRBV5-6	TRBJ2-5	16	CASSSRDRWYQETQYF	TGTGCCAGCAGCTCGCGGGACAGGTGGTACCAAGAGACCCAGTACTTC
-	-	TRBV6-5	TRBJ2-6	13	CASLESGANVLTF	TGTGCCAGCTTGGAGTCTGGGGCCAACGTCCTGACTTTC
-	TRBD1	TRBV6-5	TRBJ1-2	14	CASSSDRLNYGYTF	TGTGCCAGCAGCTCGGACAGGCTCAACTATGGCTACACCTTC
-	-	TRBV6-1	TRBJ1-2	15	CASSLPTGLYEGYTF	TGTGCCAGCAGCCTCCCAACAGGGTTATATGAAGGCTACACCTTC
-	TRBD1	TRBV4-1	TRBJ2-7	15	CASSPGQGAPYEQYF	TGCGCCAGCAGCCCGGGACAGGGGGCGCCCTACGAGCAGTACTTC
once	-	TRBV6-5	TRBJ1-1	14	CASSYVATNTEAFF	TGTGCCAGCAGTTACGTGGCCACGAACACTGAAGCTTTCTTT
-	-	TRBV7-9	TRBJ1-1	13	CASSLEGLTEAFF	TGTGCCAGCAGCTTGGAGGGGCTCACTGAAGCTTTCTTT
-	-	TRBV30	TRBJ2-6	17	CAWSPPTGYSGANVLTF	TGTGCCTGGAGTCCACCTACAGGTTACTCTGGGGCCAACGTCCTGACTTTC
few	TRBD1	TRBV7-3	TRBJ2-5	16	CASSNRPGTGTETQYF	TGTGCCAGCAGCAATCGTCCCGGGACAGGGACGGAGACCCAGTACTTC
-	-	TRBV19	TRBJ2-7	13	CASSTLDTYEQYF	TGTGCCAGTAGTACCCTGGACACCTACGAGCAGTACTTC
-	-	TRBV18	TRBJ1-1	14	CASSPAEGNTEAFF	TGTGCCAGCTCACCAGCGGAGGGAAACACTGAAGCTTTCTTT
once	TRBD2	TRBV9	TRBJ2-7	14	CASSARGGLDEQYF	TGTGCCAGCAGCGCCCGCGGGGGGCTGGACGAGCAGTACTTC
once	TRBD2	TRBV4-2	TRBJ2-2	18	CASSQDYQRGINTGELFF	TGTGCCAGCAGCCAAGATTATCAGCGGGGGATTAACACCGGGGAGCTGTTTTTT
-	-	TRBV30	TRBJ2-1	15	CAWRGRHRVTNEQFF	TGTGCCTGGAGGGGACGTCACAGGGTGACCAATGAGCAGTTCTTC
once	TRBD1	TRBV5-6	TRBJ2-5	18	CASSLGPFGTGGKETQYF	TGTGCCAGCAGCTTGGGACCGTTTGGGACAGGGGGCAAGGAGACCCAGTACTTC
-	TRBD1	TRBV5-5	TRBJ1-5	13	CASSTGGSQPQHF	TGTGCCAGCTCTACAGGGGGCAGTCAGCCCCAGCATTTT
-	-	TRBV21-1	TRBJ2-2	17	CASSADRGCTNTGELFF	TGTGCCAGCAGCGCCGACAGGGGTTGTACGAACACCGGGGAGCTGTTTTTT
-	TRBD2	TRBV6-1	TRBJ2-1	16	CASSELAGGPYNEQFF	TGTGCCAGCAGTGAATTGGCGGGGGGCCCCTACAATGAGCAGTTCTTC
few	-	TRBV7-2	TRBJ1-5	13	CASSSSSNQPQHF	TGTGCCAGCAGCTCCAGTAGCAATCAGCCCCAGCATTTT
-	TRBD1	TRBV6-5	TRBJ2-7	14	CASGGTVSSYEQYF	TGTGCCAGCGGTGGGACAGTGTCCTCCTACGAGCAGTACTTC
-	TRBD2	TRBV2	TRBJ2-5	14	CASSWGGVQETQYF	TGTGCCAGCAGTTGGGGGGGGGTACAAGAGACCCAGTACTTC
-	-	TRBV5-1	TRBJ2-1	15	CASSLWAGEYNEQFF	TGCGCCAGCAGCTTATGGGCAGGCGAATACAATGAGCAGTTCTTC
-	-	TRBV5-1	TRBJ2-5	14	CASSGTLYQETQYF	TGCGCCAGCAGCGGGACTCTGTACCAAGAGACCCAGTACTTC
-	TRBD1	TRBV30	TRBJ1-1	15	CAWSEDRAAHTEAFF	TGTGCCTGGAGTGAGGACAGGGCTGCGCACACTGAAGCTTTCTTT
once	TRBD1	TRBV6-6	TRBJ2-7	15	CASSYGGTGFSEQYF	TGTGCCAGCAGTTACGGCGGGACAGGCTTTAGCGAGCAGTACTTC
-	-	TRBV7-9	TRBJ2-3	15	CASSPFKHSTDTQYF	TGTGCCAGCAGCCCTTTTAAACACAGCACAGATACGCAGTATTTT
-	-	TRBV28	TRBJ2-7	13	CASRGEEFYEQYF	TGTGCCAGCAGGGGGGAGGAGTTCTACGAGCAGTACTTC
-	TRBD2	TRBV30	TRBJ2-1	13	CAWSVRGVDEQFF	TGTGCCTGGAGTGTACGGGGGGTTGATGAGCAGTTCTTC
once	-	TRBV19	TRBJ2-2	16	CASTPPTSSIGGELFF	TGTGCCAGTACCCCACCCACTAGCTCTATTGGCGGGGAGCTGTTTTTT